This T cell receptor beta chain originates from a study of CD8 T cells in ankylosing spondylitis. The sample holds many counts of this clonotype. Its antigen is not known. Each TCR beta library was made by quantitative 5'-RACE that incorporated molecular barcodes. TCRdb independently ran MiXCR on the 5' RACE reads; one entry per CDR3 protein. The table records some 330,000 distinct CDR3 sequences, roughly 8% of them present only once. CDR3 length: 15 amino acids. With 5 bases removed from V and 1 base from J, the gap between germline ends came to 11 bases. In germline, CDR1 is SGHAT, CDR2 FQNNGV. Study observations and caveats: Roughly eight highly homologous variants made up a TCR beta motif that seemed to typify ankylosing spondylitis blood. Clones linked to the disease showed a CD8+ phenotype. They occurred at relatively low frequencies in peripheral blood. Clones linked to disease were reported to show significant enrichment in matched ankylosing spondylitis synovial fluid. Reactive arthritis synovial fluid and blood were previously reported to contain some motif variants.

This sequence originates from a male donor with ankylosing spondylitis. The sequenced sample was blood, either unsorted or a sorted T cell fraction (not recorded which). This chain joins TRBV11-2 and TRBJ2-2; D gene unclear. CDR3 DNA: TGTGCCAGCAGCCCCCAGAGGCTGAACACCGGGGAGCTGTTTTTT. Protein sequence: CASSPQRLNTGELFF.